Presented here are 20 T cell receptor beta chains from one specimen sequenced in a study of blood T cells in healthy people across ages. A second PCR, run for about 7 to 11 cycles, used a sample-barcoded 5' primer plus a J-beta primer mix. TCRdb analysed the 5' RACE reads with MiXCR anew, one entry per CDR3 protein. The repertoire has 890,000 or so distinct CDR3 sequences, around 62% of them found once; the top ten carry roughly 26%. The sequenced material came from blood. These receptors were collected from a young man in good health.

The rearrangement links TRBV7-2 to TRBJ2-1; D gene uncertain. Germline loops: CDR1 SGHTA, CDR2 FQGNSA. The CDR3 totals 11 residues. Trimming removed 7 bases at V and 7 bases at J, with 8 bases between. The CDR3 is CASTTANEQFF. The CDR3, as DNA: TGTGCCAGCACCACAGCGAATGAGCAGTTCTTC.

V and J are TRBV10-3 and TRBJ2-7; D remains ambiguous. The CDR3 has 12 amino acids. The V end was cut by 6 bases, the J end by 5 bases, with 11 bases between. CDR1 is ENHRY, CDR2 SYGVKD, per germline. The CDR3 DNA sequence: TGTGCCATCAGGAGCATGGAGAACGAGCAGTACTTC. Its translation: CAIRSMENEQYF.

This clonotype was detected only a few times. This sequence joins TRBV10-3 and TRBJ2-1, with 10 positions matching TRBD1. With V trimmed by 6 bases and J by 7 bases, 9 bases remained unmatched. Per the germline V gene, CDR1 is ENHRY and CDR2 is SYGVKD. The CDR3 is 15 residues long. CDR3 sequence reads: CAIRSGTGDGNEQFF. CDR3 DNA sequence: TGTGCCATCAGGTCGGGGACAGGGGATGGGAATGAGCAGTTCTTC.

This rearrangement joins TRBV27 to TRBJ1-2; weak D call: TRBD1 (5 bases). Looked up from germline, CDR1 is MNHEY and CDR2 is SMNVEV (reference sequence). This CDR3 contains 14 residues. V shed 5 bases and J shed 4 bases, with 14 bases lying between them. The CDR3 nucleotides are TGTGCCAGCAGTATATGGCCTAGGGGCTATGGCTACACCTTC. It encodes CASSIWPRGYGYTF.

The genes are TRBV7-2 and TRBJ2-7; TRBD2 matches 9 bases. The V segment lost 4 bases and the J segment 2 bases; nucleotides outside the gene matches: 6. CDR3 length: 15 residues. Germline CDR1 reads SGHTA; CDR2 reads FQGNSA. Here the CDR3 reads CASSSSGGSTYEQYF. CDR3 nucleotides: TGTGCCAGCAGCTCAAGCGGGGGGAGCACCTACGAGCAGTACTTC.

V is TRBV7-2 and J is TRBJ1-6; D is unclear. V gave up 8 bases and J gave up 10 bases, with 12 bases separating them. Per germline, CDR1 SGHTA and CDR2 FQGNSA. The CDR3 runs to 12 residues. CDR3 sequence (DNA): TGTGCCAGCCGTTTGACAAGCTCACCCCTCCACTTT. Its protein is CASRLTSSPLHF.

The chain uses TRBV27 and TRBJ2-1; 14 positions agree with TRBD2. CDR3 length equals 19 residues. Germline CDR1 MNHEY, CDR2 SMNVEV (reference sequence). The J segment lost 0 bases and the V segment lost 4 bases, leaving 8 bases of the junction unmatched. The CDR3 protein is CASSSGLAGGPSSYNEQFF. CDR3 DNA: TGTGCCAGCAGTTCCGGACTAGCGGGGGGACCGAGCTCCTACAATGAGCAGTTCTTC.

In the case of this clonotype: The junction differs from germline at one of its ends, possibly a read error. J is TRBJ2-5 and V is TRBV7-2, with D hard to call. The CDR3 runs to 15 residues. The V gene's germline CDR1 is SGHTA and CDR2 FQGNSA. CDR3 in amino acids: CASSLPAGEQETQHF. In DNA, the CDR3 is TGTGCCAGCAGCTTACCGGCAGGTGAACAAGAGACCCAGCACTTC.

This clonotype was seen a few times. V is TRBV6-5 and J is TRBJ2-7; 9 bases map to TRBD1. V shed 0 bases, J shed 5 bases, and the junction held 5 bases outside the gene matches. The germline CDR1 and CDR2 sequences are MNHEY and SVGAGI. This CDR3 spans 15 amino acids. CDR3: CASSYSRDREHEQYF. CDR3 bases: TGTGCCAGCAGTTACTCTCGGGACAGGGAACACGAGCAGTACTTC.

V is TRBV6-2 or TRBV6-3 and J is TRBJ2-3; 10 bases are shared with TRBD2. This CDR3 has 19 amino acids. In germline, CDR1 is MNHEY, CDR2 SVGEGT. Trimming cost V 5 bases and J 0 bases; bases outside gene matches: 14. The CDR3 region has the DNA TGTGCCAGCAGTCCCTCCTTCCTAGCGGGGGCTGGGAGCACAGATACGCAGTATTTT. It encodes CASSPSFLAGAGSTDTQYF.

The rearrangement links TRBV4-3 to TRBJ2-4; TRBD1 agrees at 8 bases. V lost 4 bases and J lost 4; bases outside the gene matches: 6. This CDR3 comprises 15 residues. Germline V lookup: CDR1 LGHNA, CDR2 YSLEER. CDR3 DNA: TGCGCCAGCAGCCGGACAGGGATCGGTAAAAACATTCAGTACTTC. This sequence encodes CASSRTGIGKNIQYF.

The chain joins TRBV4-3 to TRBJ1-2; D not resolved. V was trimmed by 0 bases and J by 8 bases, leaving 16 bases between them. CDR3 length: 15 amino acids. In germline, CDR1 is LGHNA, CDR2 YSLEER. The CDR3 spells CASSQDWQKGGGYTF. The CDR3 bases are TGCGCCAGCAGCCAAGATTGGCAGAAGGGTGGGGGCTACACCTTC.

The rearrangement links TRBV25-1 to TRBJ1-6; a possible D gene is TRBD1 (5 bases). There are 14 residues in the CDR3. The V end lost 4 bases, the J end lost 9 bases, and 13 bases lay between the germline ends. Germline values: CDR1 MGHDK, CDR2 SYGVNS. This chain's CDR3 is CASSGVGEASPLHF. Written as DNA, the CDR3 is TGTGCCAGCAGTGGAGTGGGGGAAGCTTCACCCCTCCACTTT.

This clonotype showed up just a few times. In nucleotides, the CDR3 is TGTGCCAGCAGTCACTTGGGGGGGAGCTCCTACAATGAGCAGTTCTTC. It translates to CASSHLGGSSYNEQFF. The V gene is TRBV12-3 or TRBV12-4, the J gene TRBJ2-1; 7 nucleotides line up with TRBD2. CDR3 length equals 16 residues. Trimming at V came to 5 bases and at J to 0 bases, leaving 7 bases not matched to a gene.

The CDR3 is CASSVFPGTSVTNEQFF. The CDR3 DNA follows: TGTGCCAGCAGCGTTTTCCCCGGGACTAGCGTTACCAATGAGCAGTTCTTC. V usage is TRBV9 and J usage is TRBJ2-1; TRBD2 agrees at 10 bases. V gave up 2 bases and J gave up 6 bases; unmatched junction bases: 11. CDR3 length: 17 amino acids. Germline V gene lookup returns CDR1 SGDLS and CDR2 YYNGEE. Full variable domain (missing parts from reference TRBV9 and TRBJ2-1): DSGVTQTPKHLITATGQRVTLRCSPRSGDLSVYWYQQSLDQGLQFLIQYYNGEERAKGNILERFSAQQFPDLHSELNLSSLELGDSALYFCASSVFPGTSVTNEQFFGPGTRLTVL.

The sample holds a few counts of this clonotype. This sequence joins TRBV20-1 and TRBJ1-2; D remains unclear. V lost 3 bases and J 1 base, leaving 9 bases between the germline ends. Germline V lookup: CDR1 DFQATT, CDR2 SNEGSKA (reference sequence). This CDR3 is 13 amino acids long. CDR3 sequence reads: CSARRSGNYGYTF. The CDR3 DNA follows: TGCAGTGCTAGGAGGAGTGGTAACTATGGCTACACCTTC.

This chain connects TRBV9 to TRBJ2-6, with a possible D match to TRBD1 (5 bases). This CDR3 is built from 17 residues. V lost 3 bases, J lost 0 bases, and 13 bases lay in between. The germline CDR1 and CDR2 sequences are SGDLS and YYNGEE. The CDR3 coding sequence is TGTGCCAGCAGCGAGGTGGACATGAGCTCTGGGGCCAACGTCCTGACTTTC. It codes for CASSEVDMSSGANVLTF.

The V call is TRBV3-1, the J call TRBJ1-1; 7 positions match TRBD1. Germline V gene data show CDR1 as LGHDT and CDR2 as YNNKEL (reference sequence). This CDR3 spans 18 amino acids. Unmatched junction bases numbered 11, after V lost 0 bases and J lost 1 base. CDR3 coding DNA: TGTGCCAGCAGCCAAGATCTTGACCGGACAGGCCCGAACACTGAAGCTTTCTTT. This encodes CASSQDLDRTGPNTEAFF.

This clonotype has a handful of counts. The J gene is TRBJ2-7, the V gene TRBV6-5; D tentatively fits TRBD1 or TRBD2 (6 bases each). The V end was cut by 2 bases, the J end by 4 bases, with 18 bases between. The CDR3 runs 16 residues. CDR1 is MNHEY and CDR2 is SVGAGI in the germline V gene. CDR3 loop: CASSYLGGQPEYEQYF. The CDR3 DNA reads as TGTGCCAGCAGTTACCTGGGGGGCCAGCCAGAGTACGAGCAGTACTTC.

This chain links TRBV6-2 or TRBV6-3 with TRBJ2-7, with 8 bases aligning to TRBD1. The V segment lost 8 bases and the J segment 2 bases; nucleotides outside the gene matches: 5. Per germline, CDR1 MNHEY and CDR2 SVGEGT. The CDR3 sequence is 13 residues long. The CDR3 DNA follows: TGTGCCAGCGAAGGGACAGGTCCCTACGAGCAGTACTTC. The encoded protein is CASEGTGPYEQYF.